This TCR beta chain is from a study of blood T cell repertoires in COVID-19. This clone was picked up one time. This CDR3 has 19 amino acids. V was cut by 0 bases and J by 0 bases, with 18 bases left in between. Germline CDR1 is LNHDA and CDR2 is SQIVND (reference sequence). Authors' analysis steps: Counts of nucleated cells, estimated from reference gene primer amplification, were obtained. The repertoire was sequenced with immunoSEQ multiplex PCR; TCRdb's copy has only in-frame clones and lacks some. V and J calls and clone size are copied from that table; D and trimming were computed from the DNA. This sample yields approximately 250,000 clones, of which about nine tenths are seen a single time; approximately 4% belongs to the top ten.

Sequenced input: PBMCs or T cells enriched from blood (not recorded which). The chain couples TRBV19 to TRBJ2-1; weak D call: TRBD2 (6 bases). This clonotype was obtained from a young woman with acute COVID-19. CDR3: CASSIDLSGLTNSYNEQFF. The CDR3 DNA reads as TGTGCCAGTAGTATAGATCTCAGCGGGCTAACCAACTCCTACAATGAGCAGTTCTTC. Full variable domain (missing parts from reference TRBV19 and TRBJ2-1): DGGITQSPKYLFRKEGQNVTLSCEQNLNHDAMYWYRQDPGQGLRLIYYSQIVNDFQKGDIAEGYSVSREKKESFPLTVTSAQKNPTAFYLCASSIDLSGLTNSYNEQFFGPGTRLTVL.